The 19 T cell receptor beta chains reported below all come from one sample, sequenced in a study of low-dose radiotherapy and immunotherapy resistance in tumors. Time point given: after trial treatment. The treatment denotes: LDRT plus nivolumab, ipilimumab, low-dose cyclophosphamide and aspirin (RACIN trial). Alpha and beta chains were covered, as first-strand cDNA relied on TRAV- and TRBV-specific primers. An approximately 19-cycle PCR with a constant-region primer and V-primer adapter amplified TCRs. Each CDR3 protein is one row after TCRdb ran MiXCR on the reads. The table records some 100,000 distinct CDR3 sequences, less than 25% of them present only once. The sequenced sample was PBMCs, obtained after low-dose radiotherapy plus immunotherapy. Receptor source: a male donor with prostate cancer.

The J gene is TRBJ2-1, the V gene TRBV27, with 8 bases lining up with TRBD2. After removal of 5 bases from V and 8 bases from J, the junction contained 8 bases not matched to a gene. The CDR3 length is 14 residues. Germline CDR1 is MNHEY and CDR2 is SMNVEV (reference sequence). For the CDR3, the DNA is TGTGCCAGCAGTCACCGGGAGGGCCAGTATGAGCAGTTCTTC. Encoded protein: CASSHREGQYEQFF.

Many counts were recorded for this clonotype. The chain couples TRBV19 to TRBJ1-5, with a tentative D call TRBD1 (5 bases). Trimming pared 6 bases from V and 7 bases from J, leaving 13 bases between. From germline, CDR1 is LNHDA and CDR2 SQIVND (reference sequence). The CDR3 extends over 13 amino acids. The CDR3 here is CASRPRGEQPQHF. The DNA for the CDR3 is TGTGCCAGTAGGCCCCGGGGGGAACAGCCCCAGCATTTT.

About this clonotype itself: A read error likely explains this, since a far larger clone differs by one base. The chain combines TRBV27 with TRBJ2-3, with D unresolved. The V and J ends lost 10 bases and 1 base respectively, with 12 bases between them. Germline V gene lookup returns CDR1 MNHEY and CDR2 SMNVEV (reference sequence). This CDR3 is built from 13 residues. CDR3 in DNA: TGTGCCACCTGTGAGGCCGGCACAGATACGCAGTATTTT. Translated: CATCEAGTDTQYF.

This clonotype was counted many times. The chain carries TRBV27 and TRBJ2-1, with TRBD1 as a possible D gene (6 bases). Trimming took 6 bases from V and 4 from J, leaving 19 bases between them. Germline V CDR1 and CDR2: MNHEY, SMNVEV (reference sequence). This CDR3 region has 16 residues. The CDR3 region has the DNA TGTGCCAGCAGGGGGACAACGCACGAGGTTTACAATGAGCAGTTCTTC. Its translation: CASRGTTHEVYNEQFF.

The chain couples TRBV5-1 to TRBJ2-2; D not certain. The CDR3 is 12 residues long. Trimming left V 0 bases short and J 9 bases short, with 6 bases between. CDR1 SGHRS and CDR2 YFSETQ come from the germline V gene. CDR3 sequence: CASSLGRRELFF. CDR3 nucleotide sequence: TGCGCCAGCAGCTTGGGGCGCCGGGAGCTGTTTTTT. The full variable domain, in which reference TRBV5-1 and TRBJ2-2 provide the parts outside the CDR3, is KAGVTQTPRYLIKTRGQQVTLSCSPISGHRSVSWYQQTPGQGLQFLFEYFSETQRNKGNFPGRFSGRQFSNSRSEMNVSTLELGDSALYLCASSLGRRELFFGEGSRLTVL.

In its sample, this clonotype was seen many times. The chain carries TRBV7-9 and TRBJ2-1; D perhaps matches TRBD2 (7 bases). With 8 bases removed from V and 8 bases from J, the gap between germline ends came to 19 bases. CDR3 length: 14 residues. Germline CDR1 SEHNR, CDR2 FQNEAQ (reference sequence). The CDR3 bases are TGTGCCAGCGGACGGGGGGCCAATTCCGATGAGCAGTTCTTC. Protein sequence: CASGRGANSDEQFF.

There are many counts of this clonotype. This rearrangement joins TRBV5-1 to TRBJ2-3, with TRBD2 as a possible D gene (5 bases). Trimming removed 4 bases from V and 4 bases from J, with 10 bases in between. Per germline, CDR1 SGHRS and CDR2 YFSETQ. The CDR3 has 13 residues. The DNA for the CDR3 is TGCGCCAGCAGCCGAGGCGGGCCAGATACGCAGTATTTT. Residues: CASSRGGPDTQYF.

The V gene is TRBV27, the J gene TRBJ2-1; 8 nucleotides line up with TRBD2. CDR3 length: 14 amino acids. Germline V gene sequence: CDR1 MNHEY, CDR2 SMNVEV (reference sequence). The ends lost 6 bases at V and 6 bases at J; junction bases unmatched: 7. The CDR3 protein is CASSPSGRINEQFF. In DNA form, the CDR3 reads TGTGCCAGCAGCCCTAGCGGGCGTATCAATGAGCAGTTCTTC.

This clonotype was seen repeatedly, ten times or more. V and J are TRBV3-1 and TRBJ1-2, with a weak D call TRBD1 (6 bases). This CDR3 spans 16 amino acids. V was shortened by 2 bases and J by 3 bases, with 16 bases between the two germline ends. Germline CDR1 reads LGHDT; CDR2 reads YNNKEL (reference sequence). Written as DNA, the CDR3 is TGTGCCAGCAGCCAAAACAACAGGGAACGGTACTATGGCTACACCTTC. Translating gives CASSQNNRERYYGYTF. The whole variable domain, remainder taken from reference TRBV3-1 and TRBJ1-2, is DTAVSQTPKYLVTQMGNDKSIKCEQNLGHDTMYWYKQDSKKFLKIMFSYNNKELIINETVPNRFSPKSPDKAHLNLHINSLELGDSAVYFCASSQNNRERYYGYTFGSGTRLTVV.

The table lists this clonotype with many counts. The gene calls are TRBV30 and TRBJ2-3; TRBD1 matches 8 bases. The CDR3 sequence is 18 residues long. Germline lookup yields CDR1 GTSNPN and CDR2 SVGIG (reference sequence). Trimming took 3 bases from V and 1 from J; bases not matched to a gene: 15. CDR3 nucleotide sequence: TGTGCCTGGAGCCCCCTACTCACAGGGGGACGGGGCACAGATACGCAGTATTTT. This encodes CAWSPLLTGGRGTDTQYF. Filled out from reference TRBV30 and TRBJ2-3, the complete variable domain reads SQTIHQWPATLVQPVGSPLSLECTVEGTSNPNLYWYRQAAGRGLQLLFYSVGIGQISSEVPQNLSASRPQDRQFILSSKKLLLSDSGFYLCAWSPLLTGGRGTDTQYFGPGTRLTVL.

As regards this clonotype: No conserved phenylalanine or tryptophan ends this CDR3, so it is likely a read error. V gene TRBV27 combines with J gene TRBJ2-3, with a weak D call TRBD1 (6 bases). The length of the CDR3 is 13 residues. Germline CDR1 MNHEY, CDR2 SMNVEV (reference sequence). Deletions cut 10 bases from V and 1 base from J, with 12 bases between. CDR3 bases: TGTGCCACCAGCAGACAGGGCACAGATACGCAGTATTTG. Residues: CATSRQGTDTQYL.

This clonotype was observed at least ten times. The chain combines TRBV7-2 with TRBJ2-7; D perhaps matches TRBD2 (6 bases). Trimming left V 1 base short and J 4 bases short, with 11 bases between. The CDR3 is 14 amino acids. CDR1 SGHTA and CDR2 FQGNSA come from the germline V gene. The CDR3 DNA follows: TGTGCCAGCAGCTTAGTAGCGGCGGGGTACGAGCAGTACTTC. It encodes CASSLVAAGYEQYF.

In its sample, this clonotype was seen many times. For the CDR3, the DNA is TGTGCCATCAGTGAGTCCACTTGGAATGGGGGACAAGAGACCCAGTACTTC. Translating it yields CAISESTWNGGQETQYF. The chain is built from TRBV10-3 and TRBJ2-5; the D call may be TRBD1 or TRBD2 (5 bases each). The CDR3 runs to 17 residues. V lost 0 bases, J lost 2 bases, and 16 bases lay in between. CDR1 is ENHRY and CDR2 is SYGVKD in the germline V gene.

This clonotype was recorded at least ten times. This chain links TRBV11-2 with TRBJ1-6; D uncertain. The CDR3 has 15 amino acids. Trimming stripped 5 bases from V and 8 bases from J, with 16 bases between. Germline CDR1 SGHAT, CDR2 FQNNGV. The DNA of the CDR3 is TGTGCCAGCAGCCCCATCGGACGGCTGGATTCACCCCTCCACTTT. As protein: CASSPIGRLDSPLHF.

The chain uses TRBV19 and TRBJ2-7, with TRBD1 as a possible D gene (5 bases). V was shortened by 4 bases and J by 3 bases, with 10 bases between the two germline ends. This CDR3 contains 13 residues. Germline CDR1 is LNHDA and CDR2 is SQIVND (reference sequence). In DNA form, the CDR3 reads TGTGCCAGTAGTAAGGGGCCCGTCTACGAGCAGTACTTC. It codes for CASSKGPVYEQYF.

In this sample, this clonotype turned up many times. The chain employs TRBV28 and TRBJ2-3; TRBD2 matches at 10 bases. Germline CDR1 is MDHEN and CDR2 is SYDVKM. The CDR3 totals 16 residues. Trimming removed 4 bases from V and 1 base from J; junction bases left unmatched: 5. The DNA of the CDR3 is TGTGCCAGCAGTTGGGGGAGCGGGGGGGGCACAGATACGCAGTATTTT. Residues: CASSWGSGGGTDTQYF.

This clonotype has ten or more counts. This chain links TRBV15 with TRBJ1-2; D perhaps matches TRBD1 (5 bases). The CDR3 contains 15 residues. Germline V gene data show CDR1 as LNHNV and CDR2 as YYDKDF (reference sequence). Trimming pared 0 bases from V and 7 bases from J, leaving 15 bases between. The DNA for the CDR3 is TGTGCCACCAGCAGAGATCTGGGGACGTTGCGTGGCTACACCTTC. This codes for CATSRDLGTLRGYTF.

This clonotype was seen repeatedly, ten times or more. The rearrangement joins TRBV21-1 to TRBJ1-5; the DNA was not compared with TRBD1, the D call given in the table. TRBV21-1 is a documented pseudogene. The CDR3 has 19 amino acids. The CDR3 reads CASSSQARTGIHSNQPQHF. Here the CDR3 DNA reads TGTGCCAGCAGCTCCCAGGCTAGGACAGGGATTCATAGCAATCAGCCCCAGCATTTT.

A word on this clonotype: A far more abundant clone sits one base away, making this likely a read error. The CDR3 DNA follows: TGTGCCAGCGAGTCGGGGGACGGAAAAAACATTCAGTTCTTC. Encoded protein: CASESGDGKNIQFF. The V and J genes are TRBV28 and TRBJ2-1; TRBD2 might be the D (6 bases). CDR3 length: 14 amino acids. The germline gives CDR1 MDHEN, CDR2 SYDVKM. Trimming removed 8 bases at V and 13 bases at J, with 24 bases between. Using reference TRBV28 and TRBJ2-1 for the parts outside the CDR3, the full variable domain is DVKVTQSSRYLVKRTGEKVFLECVQDMDHENMFWYRQDPGLGLRLIYFSYDVKMKEKGDIPEGYSVSREKKERFSLILESASTNQTSMYLCASESGDGKNIQFFGPGTRLTVL.